The 22 T cell receptor beta chains below come from one sample, sequenced in a study of blood T cells in healthy people across ages. A second PCR, run for about 7 to 11 cycles, used a sample-barcoded 5' primer plus a J-beta primer mix. TCRdb re-called the 5' RACE reads with MiXCR, one entry per CDR3 protein. The table shows 850,000 to 1,300,000 distinct CDR3 sequences, with under 45% occurring only once. The specimen was blood. The origin of the receptors is a woman aged 60-70 years in good health.

The rearrangement joins TRBV11-2 to TRBJ2-1; no clear D gene. V lost 1 base, J lost 5 bases, and 3 bases lay in between. From germline, CDR1 is SGHAT and CDR2 FQNNGV. The CDR3 length is 12 residues. CDR3 region: CASSLADNEQFF. The CDR3 DNA reads TGTGCCAGCAGCTTAGCAGACAATGAGCAGTTCTTC.

This clonotype has more than one count but fewer than ten. This rearrangement joins TRBV29-1 to TRBJ1-1, with unresolved D. This CDR3 has 11 amino acids. Between the trimmed V and J ends, which lost 1 base and 1 base, there was a span of 1 base. Germline V gene data show CDR1 as SQVTM and CDR2 as ANQGSEA. This CDR3 reads CSVEANTEAFF. CDR3 DNA sequence: TGCAGCGTTGAAGCGAACACTGAAGCTTTCTTT.

The chain uses TRBV28 and TRBJ2-5; 7 bases are shared with TRBD1. The CDR3 is 14 residues long. Germline V CDR1 and CDR2: MDHEN, SYDVKM. The V segment lost 7 bases and the J segment 2 bases; nucleotides outside the gene matches: 7. CDR3 residues: CASTPRDRQETQYF. The CDR3 DNA reads TGTGCCAGCACACCCCGGGACAGACAAGAGACCCAGTACTTC.

This clonotype was detected many times. V is TRBV10-3 and J is TRBJ2-3; the match to TRBD2 covers 11 bases. This CDR3 contains 16 residues. The V segment lost 8 bases and the J segment 5 bases; nucleotides outside the gene matches: 12. Germline V gene lookup returns CDR1 ENHRY and CDR2 SYGVKD. The CDR3 loop reads CAIDRETSGNQDTQYF. In nucleotides, the CDR3 is TGTGCCATCGACCGAGAGACTAGCGGGAATCAAGATACGCAGTATTTT.

This chain links TRBV2 with TRBJ2-7; 7 positions agree with TRBD2. CDR1 SNHLY and CDR2 FYNNEI come from the germline V gene. Trimming cost V 7 bases and J 3 bases; bases outside gene matches: 3. The CDR3 totals 12 residues. The DNA for the CDR3 is TGTGCCAGCACTGCGGGGGTCTACGAGCAGTACTTC. Its translation is CASTAGVYEQYF.

Points on this clonotype: The junction does not match germline at one end; this may be a read error. The chain joins TRBV29-1 to TRBJ2-4; D could derive from TRBD1 or TRBD2 (6 bases each). The CDR3 covers 14 residues. CDR1 and CDR2 (germline): SQVTM, ANQGSEA. The CDR3 nucleotides are TGCAGCGAACCCCGGACGGGGGCCAAAAACAGTCAGTACTTC. Translating gives CSEPRTGAKNSQYF.

This CDR3 reads CASSADAGWDEQFF. In DNA, the CDR3 is TGTGCCAGCAGCGCCGACGCGGGGTGGGATGAGCAGTTCTTC. The chain recombines TRBV5-6 with TRBJ2-1; maybe TRBD2 (6 bases). The CDR3 has 14 amino acids. The germline V gene has CDR1 SGHDT and CDR2 YYEEEE. V was shortened by 4 bases and J by 8 bases, with 16 bases between the two germline ends.

With respect to this clonotype: A much larger clone is a single base away; this may be a read error. For the CDR3, the DNA is TGTGCCAGCAGTTACGCAGGGGGTAATGAAAAACTGTTTTTT. As protein: CASSYAGGNEKLFF. The chain uses TRBV6-5 and TRBJ1-4, with 7 positions matching TRBD1. J lost 4 bases, V lost 2 bases, and 1 base had no gene match. CDR3 length: 14 residues. Germline V gives CDR1 MNHEY, CDR2 SVGAGI.

The chain combines TRBV10-3 with TRBJ2-5; D not certain. The germline V gene has CDR1 ENHRY and CDR2 SYGVKD. The germline V and J ends were trimmed by 5 bases and 11 bases, with 15 bases remaining between them. The CDR3 extends over 12 amino acids. In nucleotides, the CDR3 is TGTGCCATCAGTAAAGAAGGGAATGAGCAGTACTTC. Translation: CAISKEGNEQYF.

V gene TRBV28 combines with J gene TRBJ2-4; 7 positions agree with TRBD2. J was trimmed by 8 bases and V by 5 bases; bases with no gene match: 6. CDR1 and CDR2 from the germline V gene are MDHEN and SYDVKM. The CDR3 consists of 13 residues. This CDR3 is CASSPGGRDIQYF. In DNA form, the CDR3 reads TGTGCCAGCAGTCCTGGGGGGAGGGACATTCAGTACTTC.

The chain combines TRBV5-1 with TRBJ1-1; no clear D. CDR3 length: 18 amino acids. CDR1 is SGHRS, CDR2 YFSETQ, per germline. The V end was cut by 2 bases, the J end by 0 bases, with 20 bases between. CDR3 region: CASSLSGPGRAMNTEAFF. The CDR3 region has the DNA TGCGCCAGCAGCTTATCCGGGCCCGGACGGGCCATGAACACTGAAGCTTTCTTT.

The sample holds one count of this clonotype. Germline and junction disagree at one end, which may indicate a read error. The chain links TRBV10-3 to TRBJ2-4; TRBD2 agrees at 10 bases. There are 17 residues in the CDR3. CDR1 is ENHRY and CDR2 is SYGVKD in the germline V gene. Here the CDR3 reads CAISLRRAGGAKTIQYF. The CDR3 DNA sequence: TGTGCCATCAGCCTTCGCCGAGCGGGAGGGGCCAAAACCATTCAGTACTTC.

This clonotype was seen a few times. J is TRBJ2-1 and V is TRBV6-6, with 14 bases matching TRBD2. Unmatched junction bases numbered 9, after V lost 8 bases and J lost 12 bases. The CDR3 contains 14 residues. CDR1 and CDR2 from the germline V gene are MNHNY and SVGAGI (reference sequence). CDR3 coding DNA: TGTGCCAGCGACTCCCCGGGACTAGCGGGAGTGCAGTTCTTC. Protein: CASDSPGLAGVQFF.

The sample holds a few counts of this clonotype. The chain employs TRBV20-1 and TRBJ2-5, with D hard to call. The CDR3 runs to 10 residues. The V gene's germline CDR1 is DFQATT and CDR2 SNEGSKA (reference sequence). Trimming removed 6 bases from V and 5 bases from J, with 7 bases in between. CDR3 sequence (DNA): TGCAGTGCGTGGCGGGAGACCCAGTACTTC. This sequence encodes CSAWRETQYF.

Only a few counts were recorded for this clonotype. V is TRBV5-1 and J is TRBJ2-1, with 7 bases identical to TRBD2. This CDR3 has 15 residues. With V trimmed by 0 bases and J by 6 bases, 6 bases remained unmatched. CDR1 SGHRS and CDR2 YFSETQ come from the germline V gene. CDR3 nucleotides: TGCGCCAGCAGCTTGGGCGGGAGTCGAGGCAATGAGCAGTTCTTC. Amino acids: CASSLGGSRGNEQFF.

The chain recombines TRBV6-2 or TRBV6-3 with TRBJ2-5, with 8 positions matching TRBD1. Trimming took 1 base from V and 11 from J; bases not matched to a gene: 18. Looked up from germline, CDR1 is MNHEY and CDR2 is SVGEGT. The CDR3 is made up of 17 amino acids. The CDR3 sequence is CASSYFRGRLLRNEQYF. CDR3 in DNA: TGTGCCAGCAGTTACTTCAGGGGGCGCCTCCTACGCAATGAGCAGTACTTC.

This clonotype showed up just a few times. The CDR3 sequence is CAISRPLVGGVWNEQFF. The CDR3 nucleotides read TGTGCCATCAGTCGGCCCCTCGTGGGAGGGGTTTGGAATGAGCAGTTCTTC. The chain uses TRBV10-3 and TRBJ2-1, with 7 bases aligning to TRBD2. Trimming at V came to 5 bases and at J to 7 bases, leaving 17 bases not matched to a gene. The germline gives CDR1 ENHRY, CDR2 SYGVKD. The CDR3 is made up of 17 amino acids.

This clonotype was observed a few times. The chain has TRBV20-1 and TRBJ1-2; D is ambiguous. The V end was cut by 4 bases, the J end by 4 bases, with 4 bases between. Germline V gene lookup returns CDR1 DFQATT and CDR2 SNEGSKA (reference sequence). CDR3 length: 10 residues. Written as DNA, the CDR3 is TGCAGTGCTAACGGCTATGGCTACACCTTC. This encodes CSANGYGYTF.

J is TRBJ2-3 and V is TRBV20-1, with 12 bases matching TRBD2. The CDR3 is 14 amino acids. Per the germline V gene, CDR1 is DFQATT and CDR2 is SNEGSKA (reference sequence). The V segment lost 6 bases and the J segment 6 bases; nucleotides outside the gene matches: 7. This CDR3 is CSAITSGRWDTQYF. In nucleotides, the CDR3 is TGCAGTGCCATTACTAGCGGGAGGTGGGATACGCAGTATTTT.

The chain has TRBV4-2 and TRBJ2-5; D perhaps matches TRBD2 (5 bases). Gene TRBJ2-7 matches the end of the DNA better, so the J call may be wrong. CDR1 is LGHNA and CDR2 is YNFKEQ in the germline V gene. The CDR3 spans 16 residues. CDR3 coding DNA: TGTGCCAGCAGCCAAGATTTGAGCGGTGGGTTTTACGAGCAGTACTTC. Protein product: CASSQDLSGGFYEQYF.

The chain combines TRBV27 with TRBJ1-4; no clear D gene. CDR3 length: 16 amino acids. The germline CDR1 and CDR2 sequences are MNHEY and SMNVEV (reference sequence). V lost 3 bases, J lost 0 bases, and 11 bases lay in between. The CDR3 protein is CASSFRIGATNEKLFF. The CDR3, as DNA: TGTGCCAGCAGTTTTAGGATTGGAGCAACTAATGAAAAACTGTTTTTT.

This chain uses TRBV7-6 with TRBJ2-2; D may be TRBD1 or TRBD2 (5 bases each). V was shortened by 4 bases and J by 6 bases, with 9 bases between the two germline ends. The CDR3 extends over 13 amino acids. CDR1 SGHVS and CDR2 FNYEAQ come from the germline V gene. In DNA form, the CDR3 reads TGTGCCAGCAGCTATGGGGGTCCCGGGGAGCTGTTTTTT. This gives the protein CASSYGGPGELFF.